This TCR beta chain was observed in a study of PD-L1 blockade in urothelial cancer. Time point meaning: pretreatment peripheral blood. The protocol was immunoSEQ multiplex PCR, while the TCRdb copy is restricted to in-frame clones and leaves out a portion. The sample has 35,000 or so clones, over 75% seen once. The sample here was PBMCs, taken around atezolizumab (anti-PD-L1) treatment. This TCR was sampled from a man aged 55 to 70 with urothelial cancer.

Here the CDR3 reads CASSHRLAGGSAYEQYF. CDR3 bases: TGCGCCAGCAGCCACCGACTAGCGGGAGGCTCAGCCTACGAGCAGTACTTC. This chain joins TRBV4-1 and TRBJ2-7; TRBD2 matches 13 bases. V shed 3 bases, J shed 2 bases, and the junction held 7 bases outside the gene matches. CDR1 MGHRA and CDR2 YSYEKL come from the germline V gene. The CDR3 is 17 amino acids.